Listed below are T cell receptor beta chains from one sample, sequenced in a study of T cell repertoires in cytomegalovirus infection. TCRdb itself ran the reads through MiXCR, one entry per CDR3 protein. Of 300,000 to 400,000 distinct CDR3 sequences in the sample, 25% were seen once. Their antigens remain unidentified. The sample consisted of cultured PBMCs, taken from culture after CMV antigen stimulation. The receptors come from a human donor in good health (CMV status not recorded). Some clones in this sample may be carry-over from other donors' samples. Each CDR3 is given with its conserved first and last residue. Fields, in order: CDR3 DNA, CDR3 protein, V gene, D gene, clone size, J gene. A D gene is named only where the DNA matches it firmly. Some rows have no size entry. The others give once, few or many, or a class for an expanded clone.

cdr3_nt: TGCAGTGCTAGAGATTTAGGGGTTGGCTACACCTTC; cdr3_aa: CSARDLGVGYTF; v_call: TRBV20-1; d_call: -; clone_size: -; j_call: TRBJ1-2
cdr3_nt: TGTGCCAGCAGTGAAAGGCAGACTGAAAAACTGTTTTTT; cdr3_aa: CASSERQTEKLFF; v_call: TRBV2; d_call: -; clone_size: -; j_call: TRBJ1-4
cdr3_nt: TGTGCCAGCAGCTTTAGCGGTTGGGAGACCCAGTACTTC; cdr3_aa: CASSFSGWETQYF; v_call: TRBV7-2; d_call: -; clone_size: few; j_call: TRBJ2-5
cdr3_nt: TGTGCCAGCAGCTTTCCTTCAGGGAGGTTAGGCAATGAGCAGTTCTTC; cdr3_aa: CASSFPSGRLGNEQFF; v_call: TRBV7-9; d_call: -; clone_size: many; j_call: TRBJ2-1
cdr3_nt: TGTGCCAGCAGCTTAGTAAGGGGACTAGCGCTCCATGAGCAGTTCTTC; cdr3_aa: CASSLVRGLALHEQFF; v_call: TRBV7-2; d_call: TRBD2; clone_size: -; j_call: TRBJ2-1
cdr3_nt: TGTGCCAGCAGCCCCCTGGGGGCCACTGAAGCTTTCTTT; cdr3_aa: CASSPLGATEAFF; v_call: TRBV7-2; d_call: -; clone_size: many; j_call: TRBJ1-1
cdr3_nt: TGCGCCAGCAGCCAGATCGGGGTCAGGGTCGATCAGCCCCAGCATTTT; cdr3_aa: CASSQIGVRVDQPQHF; v_call: TRBV4-1; d_call: -; clone_size: few; j_call: TRBJ1-5
cdr3_nt: TGTGCCAGCAGTTCCTCTGTCAGGCAGCCCCAGCATTTT; cdr3_aa: CASSSSVRQPQHF; v_call: TRBV6-5; d_call: -; clone_size: -; j_call: TRBJ1-5
cdr3_nt: TGTGCCAGCAGACAGGGGATCCAAGAGACCCAGTACTTC; cdr3_aa: CASRQGIQETQYF; v_call: TRBV6-1; d_call: TRBD1; clone_size: -; j_call: TRBJ2-5
cdr3_nt: TGTGCCAGCAGCTTGACTAATCCGGGACTCGGCACAGATACGCAGTATTTT; cdr3_aa: CASSLTNPGLGTDTQYF; v_call: TRBV7-2; d_call: -; clone_size: many; j_call: TRBJ2-3
cdr3_nt: TGTGCCAGCAGCTTAATTAGGGGAAGCACAGATACGCAGTATTTT; cdr3_aa: CASSLIRGSTDTQYF; v_call: TRBV7-2; d_call: -; clone_size: -; j_call: TRBJ2-3
cdr3_nt: TGTGCCAGCACCTTGGGGACTACAGGGATGGTCACTGAAGCTTTCTTT; cdr3_aa: CASTLGTTGMVTEAFF; v_call: TRBV7-2; d_call: -; clone_size: many; j_call: TRBJ1-1
cdr3_nt: TGCGCCAGCAGCCAAGACAGCCATCTTGAGCAGTTCTTC; cdr3_aa: CASSQDSHLEQFF; v_call: TRBV4-1; d_call: -; clone_size: few; j_call: TRBJ2-1
cdr3_nt: TGTGCCAGCAGTCCCCACGGCGGGGGCAACACCGGGGAGCTGTTTTTT; cdr3_aa: CASSPHGGGNTGELFF; v_call: TRBV28; d_call: -; clone_size: -; j_call: TRBJ2-2
cdr3_nt: TGTGCCAGTAGTAGACAGGGCCGGGCCACTGAAGCTTTCTTT; cdr3_aa: CASSRQGRATEAFF; v_call: TRBV19; d_call: TRBD1; clone_size: -; j_call: TRBJ1-1
cdr3_nt: TGTGCCAGCATGGATACTAGCGGGGGGAACACCGGGGAGCTGTTTTTT; cdr3_aa: CASMDTSGGNTGELFF; v_call: TRBV6-2/TRBV6-3; d_call: TRBD2; clone_size: few; j_call: TRBJ2-2
cdr3_nt: TGTGCCAGCAGAAGTCGTCTAGCGGAGACAACCCGCTACAATGAGCAGTTCTTC; cdr3_aa: CASRSRLAETTRYNEQFF; v_call: TRBV28; d_call: TRBD2; clone_size: many; j_call: TRBJ2-1
cdr3_nt: TGTGCCAGCAGCTTAAGTATCGGTTGGACCGGGGAGCTGTTTTTT; cdr3_aa: CASSLSIGWTGELFF; v_call: TRBV7-2; d_call: -; clone_size: few; j_call: TRBJ2-2
cdr3_nt: TGCGCCAGCAGCCAAGGACAGGGGCCCGTCGGCTATGGCTACACCTTC; cdr3_aa: CASSQGQGPVGYGYTF; v_call: TRBV4-1; d_call: TRBD1; clone_size: -; j_call: TRBJ1-2
cdr3_nt: TGTGCCAGCAGTGAGGCCGGGGCCCACTCCTACAATGAGCAGTTCTTC; cdr3_aa: CASSEAGAHSYNEQFF; v_call: TRBV25-1; d_call: -; clone_size: many; j_call: TRBJ2-1
cdr3_nt: TGTGCCAGCAGTTACGGGCTAGCGGGAGTAGAGACCCAGTACTTC; cdr3_aa: CASSYGLAGVETQYF; v_call: TRBV6-5; d_call: TRBD2; clone_size: many; j_call: TRBJ2-5
cdr3_nt: TGTGCCAGCAGCGACGGGAGGGCCTTTGATTTGGATACGCAGTATTTT; cdr3_aa: CASSDGRAFDLDTQYF; v_call: TRBV11-3; d_call: TRBD2; clone_size: few; j_call: TRBJ2-3
cdr3_nt: TGTGCCAGCAGTTTCACCGGGACAGCCTACGAGCAGTACTTC; cdr3_aa: CASSFTGTAYEQYF; v_call: TRBV28; d_call: TRBD1; clone_size: few; j_call: TRBJ2-7
cdr3_nt: TGTGCCAGCAGTTCACCGGGACAACGGAACACTGAAGCTTTCTTT; cdr3_aa: CASSSPGQRNTEAFF; v_call: TRBV12-3/TRBV12-4; d_call: -; clone_size: few; j_call: TRBJ1-1
cdr3_nt: TGCAGCGTTGAAGAAACCGGGACTTACACCTTC; cdr3_aa: CSVEETGTYTF; v_call: TRBV29-1; d_call: -; clone_size: -; j_call: TRBJ1-2
cdr3_nt: TGTGCCAGCTCACCACGCGACAGGGCTTCCACTGAAGCTTTCTTT; cdr3_aa: CASSPRDRASTEAFF; v_call: TRBV18; d_call: TRBD1; clone_size: few; j_call: TRBJ1-1